The rows below give T cell receptor beta chains drawn from one sample of a study of T-cell reconstitution after alpha-beta-depleted transplantation in children. MiXCR, applied by TCRdb to the PCR reads, yields one record per CDR3 protein. The sample shows 450,000 to 500,000 distinct CDR3 sequences, roughly an eighth of them seen only once. Source: PBMCs from the stem cell graft donor, taken from the stem cell graft. The receptor set was obtained from a human donor who donated a stem cell graft to a child with combined immunodeficiency. The CDR3 runs from the conserved cysteine through the conserved F or W. Each record gives: CDR3 protein, CDR3 DNA, J gene, D gene, V gene, CDR3 length, clone size. A D gene is named only where the DNA matches it firmly. Size is omitted from some rows. Given values are once, few, many or a class for expanded clones.

CDR3 protein: CASSIDRGVQPQHF
CDR3 DNA: TGTGCCAGTAGTATAGATCGGGGGGTCCAGCCCCAGCATTTT
J gene: TRBJ1-5
D gene: NA
V gene: TRBV19
CDR3 length: 14
clone size: NA

CDR3 protein: CASSPTYAYSPLHF
CDR3 DNA: TGTGCCAGCAGTCCGACATACGCCTATTCACCCCTCCACTTT
J gene: TRBJ1-6
D gene: NA
V gene: TRBV12-3/TRBV12-4
CDR3 length: 14
clone size: few

CDR3 protein: CASSASGDLGQGAYTGELFF
CDR3 DNA: TGTGCCAGCAGCGCCAGCGGTGACCTGGGACAGGGGGCGTACACCGGGGAGCTGTTTTTT
J gene: TRBJ2-2
D gene: TRBD1
V gene: TRBV6-5
CDR3 length: 20
clone size: many

CDR3 protein: CSVERTGAYTDTQYF
CDR3 DNA: TGCAGCGTTGAGAGGACAGGTGCCTACACAGATACGCAGTATTTT
J gene: TRBJ2-3
D gene: TRBD1
V gene: TRBV29-1
CDR3 length: 15
clone size: many

CDR3 protein: CASSLNPRETQYF
CDR3 DNA: TGCGCCAGCAGCTTAAATCCGAGAGAGACCCAGTACTTC
J gene: TRBJ2-5
D gene: NA
V gene: TRBV5-1
CDR3 length: 13
clone size: NA

CDR3 protein: CASGDSGLYEQYF
CDR3 DNA: TGTGCCAGCGGGGATTCGGGCCTCTACGAGCAGTACTTC
J gene: TRBJ2-7
D gene: NA
V gene: TRBV12-3/TRBV12-4
CDR3 length: 13
clone size: many

CDR3 protein: CASSQDWRADNEQYF
CDR3 DNA: TGTGCCAGCAGCCAAGATTGGCGGGCAGACAACGAGCAGTACTTC
J gene: TRBJ2-7
D gene: NA
V gene: TRBV4-2
CDR3 length: 15
clone size: NA

CDR3 protein: CASSRPYNEQFF
CDR3 DNA: TGTGCCAGCAGTAGGCCATACAATGAGCAGTTCTTC
J gene: TRBJ2-1
D gene: NA
V gene: TRBV6-2/TRBV6-3
CDR3 length: 12
clone size: many

CDR3 protein: CSVGSYESYNEQFF
CDR3 DNA: TGCAGCGTCGGGTCGTATGAGTCCTACAATGAGCAGTTCTTC
J gene: TRBJ2-1
D gene: NA
V gene: TRBV29-1
CDR3 length: 14
clone size: few

CDR3 protein: CASSWGTSPIYNEQFF
CDR3 DNA: TGTGCCAGCAGCTGGGGGACTAGCCCCATTTACAATGAGCAGTTCTTC
J gene: TRBJ2-1
D gene: TRBD2
V gene: TRBV7-3
CDR3 length: 16
clone size: NA

CDR3 protein: CAISRVQGYEQYF
CDR3 DNA: TGTGCCATCAGTCGAGTACAGGGGTACGAGCAGTACTTC
J gene: TRBJ2-7
D gene: TRBD1
V gene: TRBV10-3
CDR3 length: 13
clone size: many

CDR3 protein: CASSEFGTGVMTEAFF
CDR3 DNA: TGTGCCAGCAGTGAATTTGGGACAGGGGTCATGACTGAAGCTTTCTTT
J gene: TRBJ1-1
D gene: TRBD1
V gene: TRBV25-1
CDR3 length: 16
clone size: few

CDR3 protein: CASSLVGTAIRPYEQYF
CDR3 DNA: TGTGCCAGCAGTTTAGTAGGGACTGCAATACGTCCCTACGAGCAGTACTTC
J gene: TRBJ2-7
D gene: NA
V gene: TRBV12-3/TRBV12-4
CDR3 length: 17
clone size: NA

CDR3 protein: CASSQDPPARDF
CDR3 DNA: TGTGCCAGCAGCCAAGATCCCCCAGCTCGGGACTTC
J gene: TRBJ2-5
D gene: NA
V gene: TRBV3-1
CDR3 length: 12
clone size: NA

CDR3 protein: CASSYQGIAYNEQFF
CDR3 DNA: TGTGCCAGCAGTTACCAGGGAATAGCGTACAATGAGCAGTTCTTC
J gene: TRBJ2-1
D gene: NA
V gene: TRBV6-2/TRBV6-3
CDR3 length: 15
clone size: NA

CDR3 protein: CANPGLSSDTQYF
CDR3 DNA: TGTGCCAACCCGGGACTGTCATCTGATACGCAGTATTTT
J gene: TRBJ2-3
D gene: NA
V gene: TRBV6-6
CDR3 length: 13
clone size: few

CDR3 protein: CASRWGNSGANVLTF
CDR3 DNA: TGTGCCAGTCGATGGGGGAATTCAGGGGCCAACGTCCTGACTTTC
J gene: TRBJ2-6
D gene: NA
V gene: TRBV19
CDR3 length: 15
clone size: NA

CDR3 protein: CASSLDTGISDPQYF
CDR3 DNA: TGTGCCAGCAGTTTAGATACGGGCATTTCCGATCCGCAGTATTTT
J gene: TRBJ2-3
D gene: NA
V gene: TRBV12-3/TRBV12-4
CDR3 length: 15
clone size: many

CDR3 protein: CASSPPPVGTGELFF
CDR3 DNA: TGTGCCAGCAGCCCACCCCCTGTGGGCACCGGGGAGCTGTTTTTT
J gene: TRBJ2-2
D gene: NA
V gene: TRBV7-8
CDR3 length: 15
clone size: many

CDR3 protein: CASSLGWYREVSDTQYF
CDR3 DNA: TGTGCCAGCAGCTTAGGATGGTACAGGGAAGTTTCAGATACGCAGTATTTT
J gene: TRBJ2-3
D gene: NA
V gene: TRBV7-6
CDR3 length: 17
clone size: few

CDR3 protein: CASSTPQGPGELFF
CDR3 DNA: TGTGCCAGCAGTACTCCACAGGGGCCCGGGGAGCTGTTTTTT
J gene: TRBJ2-2
D gene: TRBD1
V gene: TRBV27
CDR3 length: 14
clone size: many

CDR3 protein: CASSYPGGTDTQYF
CDR3 DNA: TGTGCCAGCAGTTACCCCGGAGGGACAGATACGCAGTATTTT
J gene: TRBJ2-3
D gene: NA
V gene: TRBV12-3/TRBV12-4
CDR3 length: 14
clone size: many

CDR3 protein: CASSLAGTGRNEQFF
CDR3 DNA: TGCGCCAGCAGCTTGGCCGGGACCGGGAGGAATGAGCAGTTCTTC
J gene: TRBJ2-1
D gene: TRBD2
V gene: TRBV5-1
CDR3 length: 15
clone size: few

CDR3 protein: CSRKGFQETQYF
CDR3 DNA: TGCAGTCGGAAGGGGTTCCAAGAGACCCAGTACTTC
J gene: TRBJ2-5
D gene: NA
V gene: TRBV20-1
CDR3 length: 12
clone size: NA

CDR3 protein: CASSRTSGGGTNTGELFF
CDR3 DNA: TGTGCCAGCAGCCGAACTAGCGGGGGGGGAACGAACACCGGGGAGCTGTTTTTT
J gene: TRBJ2-2
D gene: TRBD2
V gene: TRBV6-5
CDR3 length: 18
clone size: few

CDR3 protein: CSPSQGNEQFF
CDR3 DNA: TGCAGCCCGTCTCAAGGCAATGAGCAGTTCTTC
J gene: TRBJ2-1
D gene: NA
V gene: TRBV29-1
CDR3 length: 11
clone size: many

CDR3 protein: CAISEFGEINYGYTF
CDR3 DNA: TGTGCCATCAGTGAGTTTGGCGAGATTAACTATGGCTACACCTTC
J gene: TRBJ1-2
D gene: NA
V gene: TRBV10-3
CDR3 length: 15
clone size: few

CDR3 protein: CASSYSDRGNEQFF
CDR3 DNA: TGTGCCAGCAGTTACTCGGACAGGGGCAATGAGCAGTTCTTC
J gene: TRBJ2-1
D gene: TRBD1
V gene: TRBV6-2/TRBV6-3
CDR3 length: 14
clone size: many

CDR3 protein: CATSRGTASSGANVLTF
CDR3 DNA: TGTGCCACCAGCAGAGGGACTGCTAGCTCTGGGGCCAACGTCCTGACTTTC
J gene: TRBJ2-6
D gene: NA
V gene: TRBV15
CDR3 length: 17
clone size: few

CDR3 protein: CAISAGTGGTSNQPQHF
CDR3 DNA: TGTGCCATCAGTGCCGGGACAGGGGGTACTAGCAATCAGCCCCAGCATTTT
J gene: TRBJ1-5
D gene: TRBD1
V gene: TRBV10-3
CDR3 length: 17
clone size: NA

CDR3 protein: CATSLQVNTEAFF
CDR3 DNA: TGTGCCACCAGTCTACAGGTGAACACTGAAGCTTTCTTT
J gene: TRBJ1-1
D gene: NA
V gene: TRBV10-3
CDR3 length: 13
clone size: NA

CDR3 protein: CASSGLQVDGYTF
CDR3 DNA: TGTGCCAGCAGTGGATTACAGGTCGATGGCTACACCTTC
J gene: TRBJ1-2
D gene: NA
V gene: TRBV2
CDR3 length: 13
clone size: many